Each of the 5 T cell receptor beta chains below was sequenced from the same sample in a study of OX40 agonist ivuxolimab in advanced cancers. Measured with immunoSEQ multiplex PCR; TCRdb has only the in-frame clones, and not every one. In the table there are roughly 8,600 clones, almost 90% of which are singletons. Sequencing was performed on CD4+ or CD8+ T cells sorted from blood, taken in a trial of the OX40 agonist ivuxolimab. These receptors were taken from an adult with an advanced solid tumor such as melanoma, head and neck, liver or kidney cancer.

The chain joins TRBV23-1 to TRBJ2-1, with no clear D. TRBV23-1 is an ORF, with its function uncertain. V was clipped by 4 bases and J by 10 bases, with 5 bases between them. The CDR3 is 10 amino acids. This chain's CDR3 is CASSPQEQFF. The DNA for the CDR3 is TGCGCCAGCAGTCCTCAGGAGCAGTTCTTC.

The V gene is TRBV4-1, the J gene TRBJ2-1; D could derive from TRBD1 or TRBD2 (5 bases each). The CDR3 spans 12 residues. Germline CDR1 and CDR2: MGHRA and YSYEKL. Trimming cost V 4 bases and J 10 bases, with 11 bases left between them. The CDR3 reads CASSPPRGEQFF. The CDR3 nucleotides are TGCGCCAGCAGCCCACCTCGGGGCGAGCAGTTCTTC.

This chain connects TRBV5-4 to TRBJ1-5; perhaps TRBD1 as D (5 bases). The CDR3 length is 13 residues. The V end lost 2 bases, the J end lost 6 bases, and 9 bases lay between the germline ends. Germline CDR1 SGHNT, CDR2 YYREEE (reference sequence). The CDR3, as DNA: TGTGCCAGCAGCTTTGCAGGGAGTCAGCCCCAGCATTTT. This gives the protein CASSFAGSQPQHF.

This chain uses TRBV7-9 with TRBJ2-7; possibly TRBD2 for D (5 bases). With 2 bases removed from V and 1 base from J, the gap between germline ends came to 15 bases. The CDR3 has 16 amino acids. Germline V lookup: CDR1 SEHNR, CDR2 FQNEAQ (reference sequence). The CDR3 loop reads CASSLSDEGGSYEQYF. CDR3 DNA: TGTGCCAGCAGCTTATCGGACGAAGGAGGATCCTACGAGCAGTACTTC.

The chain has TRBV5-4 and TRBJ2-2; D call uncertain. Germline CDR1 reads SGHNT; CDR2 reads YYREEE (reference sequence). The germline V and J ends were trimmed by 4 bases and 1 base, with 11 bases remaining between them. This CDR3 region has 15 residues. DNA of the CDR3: TGTGCCAGCAGCCCTGCGGAATGGAACACCGGGGAGCTGTTTTTT. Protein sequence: CASSPAEWNTGELFF.